The present T cell receptor (beta chain) was sequenced within a study of T-cell reconstitution after alpha-beta-depleted transplantation in children. The CDR3 length is 19 residues. J lost 8 bases, V lost 3 bases, and 15 bases had no gene match. This clonotype was found a few times. Unique molecular identifiers were incorporated when the TCRbeta library was constructed. TCRdb used MiXCR to reprocess the PCR reads, holding one entry per CDR3 protein. This sample has 200,000 or so distinct CDR3 sequences, with approximately 8.4% found just once. The sequencing used PBMCs, mostly from graft donor cells, collected 360 days after TCRalphabeta/CD19-depleted stem cell transplant. This sequence originates from a male patient under 10 years old who had a stem cell transplant for acute myeloid leukemia, so the T cells may come from the graft donor. This chain uses TRBV7-1 with TRBJ2-1, with 14 bases aligning to TRBD2. TRBV7-1 counts as an open reading frame of uncertain function. The CDR3 sequence is CASSSTGTSGGPGRDEQFF. The CDR3, as DNA: TGTGCCAGCAGCTCTACCGGGACTAGCGGGGGCCCCGGGCGGGATGAGCAGTTCTTC.